The clone carrying this T cell receptor beta chain showed up just once. CDR3 length: 15 residues. J gave up 1 base and V 3 bases, and 2 bases lay outside the gene matches. The germline V gene has CDR1 SGHNT and CDR2 YENEEA. This entry is derived from a study of blood T cell repertoires in COVID-19. At the level of the study: Collection of acute and convalescent COVID-19 samples took place in the United States, Italy and Spain. From T cells, B-cell-depleted T cells, or PBMCs came the material, which was cDNA or gDNA.

Per the authors' pipeline: Amplifying reference gene primers gave estimates of nucleated cell counts. Clones were sequenced by immunoSEQ multiplex PCR, and TCRdb holds only the in-frame ones, with some missing. V and J calls and clone size come straight from that table; D and trimming were deduced from the DNA. Among more than 60,000 clones, 90% were seen once, and the ten largest hold roughly 15%. Sample: peripheral blood. The chain is built from TRBV11-3 and TRBJ2-3, with 9 bases matching TRBD2. The receptor comes from an elderly woman with active or convalescent COVID-19. The CDR3 reads CASSFSGGGTDTQYF. The CDR3, as DNA: TGTGCCAGCAGCTTTAGCGGGGGAGGCACAGATACGCAGTATTTT.